Below, 3 T cell receptor beta chains from the same sample are listed, as sequenced in a study of T cell changes during pregnancy in multiple sclerosis. Here immunoSEQ multiplex PCR was the method, and the copy in TCRdb shows in-frame clones only, minus some. This sample has about 54,000 clones, with about 90% found just once. This specimen was CD4+ T cells from peripheral blood mononuclear cells, taken in the first trimester of pregnancy. The source is a female donor with multiple sclerosis, enrolled in a pregnancy study.

The chain recombines TRBV7-2 with TRBJ1-6; possibly TRBD1 for D (5 bases). Germline CDR1 is SGHTA and CDR2 is FQGNSA. Deletions cut 4 bases from V and 8 bases from J, with 18 bases between. The CDR3 contains 16 residues. The CDR3 sequence is CASSSLRVGPDSPLHF. CDR3 in DNA: TGTGCCAGCAGCTCCTTGCGTGTGGGGCCAGATTCACCCCTCCACTTT.

The rearrangement links TRBV7-6 to TRBJ2-3; D not resolved. CDR1 SGHVS and CDR2 FNYEAQ come from the germline V gene. V shed 5 bases and J shed 3 bases, with 9 bases lying between them. This CDR3 is built from 13 residues. CDR3 coding DNA: TGTGCCAGCAGCGTTATGAGGACAGATACGCAGTATTTT. Protein: CASSVMRTDTQYF.

This chain links TRBV19 with TRBJ2-1; D possibly corresponds to TRBD2 (7 bases). Germline V gene lookup returns CDR1 LNHDA and CDR2 SQIVND (reference sequence). This CDR3 contains 16 residues. The V gene lost 6 bases and the J gene lost 3 bases, with 18 bases spanning the gap. CDR3 coding DNA: TGTGCCAGTAGAGGGATCGGGGGGCCCCGCTACAATGAGCAGTTCTTC. Its protein is CASRGIGGPRYNEQFF.